One TCR beta chain is described in this entry. A few counts support this clone. The antigen this receptor binds is unknown. It has no much larger one-base neighbor in the sample; base qualities were not kept. Each donor gave one peripheral blood draw, averaging approximately 0.11 L, which was collected into heparinised tubes. Naive, central memory, regulatory and stem cell-like memory CD4+ T cells were sorted on a BD FACSAria II using a panel including CD45RO, CCR7, CD25, CD127, CD95 and CD27. Every sorted population had a purity above 95%. PBMCs were separated immediately by Lymphoprep density gradient centrifugation and were stained directly, without being cultured. Samples were stained and sorted in pairs, with one healthy donor and one patient per experiment, so that batch effects were minimized. The data were taken from a study of beta chain features in type 1 diabetes listed by TCRdb under 2018. About the full investigation: Mean age, gender distribution, total cell number and subset yield did not differ between patients and healthy donors. A total of around 100 million sorted cells were examined across all samples, and RNA yield correlated strongly with the number of cells per subset. Whereas all 30 or so donors provided naive and central memory subsets, regulatory and stem cell-like memory subsets were isolated from just 8 patients and roughly 8 healthy donors. The study compared the TCRB repertoires of sorted circulating CD4+ T cell subsets in recently diagnosed type 1 diabetes patients with those in matched healthy donors. What the research found in general, with its limitations: At VDJ recombination sites, patients with type 1 diabetes made fewer insertions and deleted more nucleotides, a pattern implying thymic rearrangement abnormalities. Naive, central memory and regulatory TCRB repertoires appeared more similar among patients than among healthy donors. Because the HLA sub-analyses included only small numbers of individuals, any influence of HLA type on TCRB rearrangement was left unresolved. Because cDNA rather than genomic DNA was sequenced, highly expressing activated cells could have been over-represented, although no difference in activation and CD3 levels was found between groups. In all four CD4+ subsets, TCRB CDR3 length was moderately but significantly shorter in type 1 diabetes patients. Shorter templates might be favored by PCR, yet because patient and control samples were amplified and corrected together, any such skew would affect both groups equally.

V sheds 0 bases and J sheds 6 bases, leaving 13 bases between their ends. CDR1 SGHDT and CDR2 YYEEEE were looked up in the germline V gene. The CDR3 runs 15 residues from the cysteine to the phenylalanine. The DNA shown is the 45-base CDR3, in frame from base 1. The High Capacity cDNA Reverse Transcription Kit was used to reverse transcribe all of the isolated RNA, meaning that expressed TCRB transcripts were what got sequenced. Deep immunoSEQ sequencing was applied to naive, central memory and regulatory T cell samples, giving an average of roughly 3.5 million total reads per sample. Sorted cells were lysed in RLT buffer and RNA was extracted with DNase-treated RNeasy Micro or Mini kits, depending on cell number. Each cell subset was processed on its own to prevent cross-contamination, while patient and healthy donor samples were processed together. TCRB sequences were amplified from cDNA with the immunoSEQ multiplex PCR, producing 87-bp fragments spanning the CDR3 region. Sequencing of the amplicons was performed on the Illumina HiSeq platform. As for how the authors treated the data: PCR bias was corrected computationally using synthetic template baselines, and reads within Hamming distance 2 were collapsed, with unmergeable singletons discarded. By aligning reads against IMGT, V, D and J genes, CDR3 length, and insertions or deletions at six rearrangement sites were assigned. Within each subset, clonotype counts were normalized to the number of sorted cells before true diversity and Gini coefficients were calculated with the tcR R package. The overlap coefficient, calculated on TCRB nucleotide sequences, was used to quantify repertoire sharing. Out-of-frame TCRB sequences from naive cells were analyzed to stand in for the pre-selection repertoire. Here the immuneACCESS table is served through TCRdb, limited to in-frame sequences with V and J called. Missing clones are a known gap in these copies; in checked studies unresolved V genes cover under half, and the rest lacks a known reason. V, J and clone size reflect that table, while D and trimming were determined from the DNA. The sample includes 400,000 to 450,000 clones, with approximately 14% observed a single time. Roughly 0.035% of the sample lies in the top ten.

This sequence uses TRBV5-6 and TRBJ2-1, with the D gene too uncertain to name. The sample was naive CD4+ T cells from blood. What the cell subset or site label conveys for this sample: true naive CD4+ T cells. The receptor was derived from a man younger than 40 in good health. DNA sequence: TGTGCCAGCAGCTTGGTATCTCCCGCAACCAATGAGCAGTTCTTC. This codes for CASSLVSPATNEQFF.